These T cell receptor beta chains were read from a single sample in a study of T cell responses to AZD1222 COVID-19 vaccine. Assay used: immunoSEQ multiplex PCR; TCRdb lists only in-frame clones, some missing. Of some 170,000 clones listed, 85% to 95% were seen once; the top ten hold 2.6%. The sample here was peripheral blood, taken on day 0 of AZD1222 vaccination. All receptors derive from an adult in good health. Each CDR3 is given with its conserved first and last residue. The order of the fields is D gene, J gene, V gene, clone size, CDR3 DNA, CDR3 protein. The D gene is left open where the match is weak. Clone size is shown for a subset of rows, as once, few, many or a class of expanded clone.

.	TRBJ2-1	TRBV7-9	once	TGTGCCAGCAGTCCTGTCCACAATGAGCAGTTCTTC	CASSPVHNEQFF
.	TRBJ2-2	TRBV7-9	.	TGTGCCAGCAGCTTAGATGTAATCGGGGAGCTGTTTTTT	CASSLDVIGELFF
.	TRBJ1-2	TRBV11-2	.	TGTGCCAGCAGCTTTGGCAGCCTGAACTATGGCTACACCTTC	CASSFGSLNYGYTF
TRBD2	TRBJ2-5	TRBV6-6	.	TGTGCCAGCAGTCTTTTGATAGCGGGAGGCCCTGCGGGGCAAGAGACCCAGTACTTC	CASSLLIAGGPAGQETQYF
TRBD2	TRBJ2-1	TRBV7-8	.	TGTGCCAGCAGCTCGAGCGGGAGTCGTTACAATGAGCAGTTCTTC	CASSSSGSRYNEQFF
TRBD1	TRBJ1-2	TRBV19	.	TGTGCCAGTACCCTGGAGGGGACAGGGAGATACTATGGCTACACCTTC	CASTLEGTGRYYGYTF
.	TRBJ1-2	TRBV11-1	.	TGTGCCAGCAGCCTTGGAGCTGTTGGCTATGGCTACACCTTC	CASSLGAVGYGYTF
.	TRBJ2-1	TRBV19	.	TGTGCCAGTAGTCCCCTATTGGGGGACTACAATGAGCAGTTCTTC	CASSPLLGDYNEQFF
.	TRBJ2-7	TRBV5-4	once	TGTGCCAGCAGTTTTCCCGGGACTTCAAACGAGCAGTACTTC	CASSFPGTSNEQYF
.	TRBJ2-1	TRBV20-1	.	TGCAGTGCTAGTAAACCCGGGAATGAGCAGTTCTTC	CSASKPGNEQFF
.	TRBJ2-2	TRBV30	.	TGTGCCTGGAGTGCGCCCGGCAGGGTGAACACCGGGGAGCTGTTTTTT	CAWSAPGRVNTGELFF
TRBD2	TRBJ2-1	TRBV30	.	TGTGCCTGGTCGAGCGGGAGGGCCTACAATGAGCAGTTCTTC	CAWSSGRAYNEQFF
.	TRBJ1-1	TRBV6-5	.	TGTGCCAGCAGTTACTCAGAAGGGACTGAAGCTTTCTTT	CASSYSEGTEAFF
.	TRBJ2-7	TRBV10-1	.	TGCGCCAGCAGTGAACTCTACGAGCAGTACTTC	CASSELYEQYF
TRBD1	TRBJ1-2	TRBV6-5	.	TGTGCCAGCGGGGACAGAGCTAACTATGGCTACACCTTC	CASGDRANYGYTF
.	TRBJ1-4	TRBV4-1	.	TGCGCCAGCAGCCCGAGTCACGGCAATGAAAAACTGTTTTTT	CASSPSHGNEKLFF
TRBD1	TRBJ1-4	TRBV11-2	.	TGTGCCAGCAGCTCTCACAGGGGGCGGTTTGAAAAACTGTTTTTT	CASSSHRGRFEKLFF
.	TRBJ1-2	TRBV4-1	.	TGCGCCAGCAGCTTAGTTGGGGGGGAGAACTATGGCTACACCTTC	CASSLVGGENYGYTF
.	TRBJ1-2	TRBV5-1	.	TGCGCCAGCAGCTTGGGCCTCGGGACGTCCGATGGCTACACCTTC	CASSLGLGTSDGYTF
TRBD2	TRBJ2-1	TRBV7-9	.	TGTGCCAGCAGCCCCGGGGGGACTAACCTCTACAATGAGCAGTTCTTC	CASSPGGTNLYNEQFF
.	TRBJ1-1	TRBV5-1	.	TGCGCCAGCAGCTTGGTTAGGGGTTTTAACACTGAAGCTTTCTTT	CASSLVRGFNTEAFF
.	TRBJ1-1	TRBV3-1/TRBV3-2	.	TGTGCCAGCAGCGCCCCGGGACACCCATACACTGAAGCTTTCTTT	CASSAPGHPYTEAFF
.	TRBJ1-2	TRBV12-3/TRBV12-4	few	TGTGCCAGCAGCCTCCAGGGGTACTATGGCTACACCTTC	CASSLQGYYGYTF
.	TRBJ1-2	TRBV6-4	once	TGTGCCAGCAGTGTTCAGGGGCTTGGCTATGGCTACACCTTC	CASSVQGLGYGYTF
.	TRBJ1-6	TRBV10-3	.	TGTGCCATCAGTGAGTCTGGGACGGCGAATTCACCCCTCCACTTT	CAISESGTANSPLHF
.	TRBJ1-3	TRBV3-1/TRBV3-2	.	TGTGCCAGCAGCCCCCGGGACCGCTCTGGAAACACCATATATTTT	CASSPRDRSGNTIYF
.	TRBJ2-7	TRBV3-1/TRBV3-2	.	TGTGCCAGCAGCCAAGAAATGTTAAGTAGCGGCGAGCAGTACTTC	CASSQEMLSSGEQYF
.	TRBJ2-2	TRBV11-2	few	TGTGCCAGCAGCCGGAATTCCGGAACCGGGGAGCTGTTTTTT	CASSRNSGTGELFF
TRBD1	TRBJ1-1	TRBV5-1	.	TGCGCCAGCAGCTTCCAAGACAGGGCTGAAGCTTTCTTT	CASSFQDRAEAFF